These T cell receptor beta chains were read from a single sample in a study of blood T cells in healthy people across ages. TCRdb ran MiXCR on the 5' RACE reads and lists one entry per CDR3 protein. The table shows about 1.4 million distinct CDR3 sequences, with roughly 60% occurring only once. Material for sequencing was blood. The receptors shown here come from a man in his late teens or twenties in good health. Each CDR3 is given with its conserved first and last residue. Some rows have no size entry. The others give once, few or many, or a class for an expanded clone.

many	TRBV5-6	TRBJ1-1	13	CASSLTGTFEAFF
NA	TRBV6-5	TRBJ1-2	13	CASSDRDKNGYTF
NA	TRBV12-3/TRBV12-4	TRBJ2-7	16	CASSFWVGDLSYEQYF
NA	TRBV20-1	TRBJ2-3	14	CSAAGRGGTDTQYF
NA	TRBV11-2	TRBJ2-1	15	CVSSLGGTSGNEQFF
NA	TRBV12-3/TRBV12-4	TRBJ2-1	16	CASSLLGRGEMNEQFF
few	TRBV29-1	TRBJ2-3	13	CSVALALTDTQYF
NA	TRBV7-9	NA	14	CASSVDSTDYEQYF
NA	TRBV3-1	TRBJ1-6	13	CASSQSQNSPLHF
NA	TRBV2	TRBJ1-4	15	CASTRRTGRNEKLFF
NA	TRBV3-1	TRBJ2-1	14	CASSQGPRRNEQFF
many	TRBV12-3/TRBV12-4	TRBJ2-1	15	CASGLLAGDGNEQFF
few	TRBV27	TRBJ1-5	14	CASSSSRLNQPQHF
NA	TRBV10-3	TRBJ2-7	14	CAISEGGRTYEQYF
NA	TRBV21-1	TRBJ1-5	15	CASSNQDRASQPQHF
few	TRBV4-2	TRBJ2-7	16	CASSQSGTGRAYEQYF
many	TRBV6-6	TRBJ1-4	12	CASSYGGEKLFF
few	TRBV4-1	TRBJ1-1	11	CASSRPPEAFF
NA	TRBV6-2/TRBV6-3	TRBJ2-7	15	CASSYSGVQAYEQYF
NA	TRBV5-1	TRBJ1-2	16	CASSVGDRDTNYGYTF
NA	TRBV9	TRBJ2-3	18	CASSTGLAGGPYTDTQYF
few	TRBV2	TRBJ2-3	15	CASIGQTVSTDTQYF
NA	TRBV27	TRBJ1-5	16	CASRPTGMGQTQPQHF
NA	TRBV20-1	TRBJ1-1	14	CSARDRVGSTEAFF
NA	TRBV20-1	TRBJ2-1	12	CSAKAGLNEQFF
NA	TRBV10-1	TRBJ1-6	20	CASSEYVPRRPARDNSPLHF
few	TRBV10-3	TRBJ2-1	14	CAIRDPGTSNEQFF
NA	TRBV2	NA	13	CASSEWQEETQYF
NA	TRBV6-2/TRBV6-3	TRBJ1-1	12	CASRDPQHSAFF
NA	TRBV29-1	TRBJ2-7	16	CSVGRVRTGGSGEQYF
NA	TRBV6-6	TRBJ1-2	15	CASSYRWEETYGYTF
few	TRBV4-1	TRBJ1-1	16	CASSQDRVVWVTEAFF
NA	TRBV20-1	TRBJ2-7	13	CSAHDGSSYEQYF
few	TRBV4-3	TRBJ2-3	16	CASSQVAGAITDTQYF
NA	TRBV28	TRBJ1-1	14	CASRQGVGNTEAFF
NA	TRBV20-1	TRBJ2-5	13	CSARVVAEETQYF
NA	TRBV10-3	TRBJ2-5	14	CAIREQGYQETQYF
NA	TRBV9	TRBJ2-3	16	CASSPPESYATDTQYF